The table lists the clone carrying this T cell receptor (beta chain) with many counts. This specimen comes from a study of early T cells in non-severe SARS-CoV-2 infection. Turning to the study itself: Sequenced bulk RNA came from whole blood that was unsorted, and chains were unpaired.

This CDR3 comprises 18 residues. V dropped 5 bases and J dropped 2 bases, with 22 bases sitting between them. The germline V gene encodes CDR1 SGHTA and CDR2 FQGNSA. Individual cDNA molecules were tagged with unique molecular identifiers. TCRdb reprocessed the 5' RACE reads via MiXCR and lists one record per CDR3 protein. The sample includes tens of thousands of distinct CDR3 sequences, 13% to 15% of them seen just once. This material consisted of whole blood, taken at baseline. The clonotype was recovered from an adult who was a healthcare worker with PCR-confirmed SARS-CoV-2 infection or an uninfected control (not recorded which). The chain employs TRBV7-2 and TRBJ2-1; the D call may be TRBD1 or TRBD2 (5 bases each). CDR3 nucleotides: TGTGCCAGCAGCCTCAAAAGAGTAACGCAGGGACCCTACAATGAGCAGTTCTTC. The encoded protein is CASSLKRVTQGPYNEQFF.